This TCR beta chain was found in a study of OX40 agonist ivuxolimab in advanced cancers. This clone came up once. Trimming stripped 3 bases from V and 6 bases from J, with 12 bases between. The V gene's germline CDR1 is MNHEY and CDR2 SMNVEV (reference sequence). The CDR3 covers 13 residues. Method: immunoSEQ multiplex PCR; TCRdb's copy keeps in-frame clones and lacks some. The data show 18,000 or so clones, with about 87% seen just once and 30% to 40% held by the top ten. The chain is built from TRBV27 and TRBJ2-7, with D possibly being TRBD1 (5 bases). The specimen comprised CD4+ or CD8+ T cells sorted from blood, sampled in a trial of the OX40 agonist ivuxolimab. The sequence came from an adult with an advanced solid tumor such as melanoma, head and neck, liver or kidney cancer. The CDR3 bases are TGTGCCAGCAGTTTCCAGGGAACGGTCGAGCAGTACTTC. It is translated as CASSFQGTVEQYF.